The 16 T cell receptor beta chains listed next were all sequenced from one sample in a study of blood T cell repertoires in COVID-19 (dated by TCRdb to the early 2020s). Receptor libraries were prepared by the immunoSEQ multiplex PCR assay. TCRdb provides this immuneACCESS table in a form limited to in-frame rearrangements. Some clones are lacking; in checked studies, under half of them reflect an unresolved V gene, and why the rest are absent is not known. The sample table contains roughly 230,000 clones; only one count was recorded for nearly 90% of them. Of the sample, 2% to 2.5% falls within the top ten clones. Sequencing was done on a sample of peripheral blood. Source of these receptors: a woman in her sixties or seventies with COVID-19, enrolled during active disease.

The rearrangement links TRBV7-9 to TRBJ1-6; D uncertain. Deletions cut 3 bases from V and 6 bases from J, with 12 bases between. This CDR3 contains 15 residues. The germline V gene has CDR1 SEHNR and CDR2 FQNEAQ (reference sequence). This CDR3 is CASSFGGSSNSPLHF. DNA of the CDR3: TGTGCCAGCAGCTTCGGCGGCTCCAGTAATTCACCCCTCCACTTT. Full variable domain (rest looked up from reference TRBV7-9 and TRBJ1-6): DTGVSQNPRHKITKRGQNVTFRCDPISEHNRLYWYRQTLGQGPEFLTYFQNEAQLEKSRLLSDRFSAERPKGSFSTLEIQRTEQGDSAMYLCASSFGGSSNSPLHFGNGTRLTVT.

The chain is built from TRBV18 and TRBJ1-4; D is uncertain. CDR1 is KGHSH and CDR2 is LQKENI in the germline V gene. This CDR3 spans 14 amino acids. V was trimmed by 0 bases and J by 6 bases, leaving 8 bases between them. The CDR3 DNA reads as TGTGCCAGCTCACCACCAATCGGGGATGAAAAACTGTTTTTT. This gives the protein CASSPPIGDEKLFF.

This chain connects TRBV10-3 to TRBJ2-3, with TRBD1 matching over 10 bases. Trimming took 5 bases from V and 2 from J; bases not matched to a gene: 4. The germline gives CDR1 ENHRY, CDR2 SYGVKD. This CDR3 has 15 amino acids. The CDR3 spells CAISPGTGATDTQYF. For the CDR3, the DNA is TGTGCCATCAGTCCCGGGACAGGGGCCACAGATACGCAGTATTTT.

The chain is built from TRBV27 and TRBJ2-2; maybe TRBD2 (5 bases). The V and J ends lost 5 bases and 7 bases respectively, with 14 bases between them. The CDR3 is 14 amino acids. Germline V gives CDR1 MNHEY, CDR2 SMNVEV (reference sequence). This CDR3 reads CASSNPRGVGELFF. The CDR3 DNA sequence: TGTGCCAGCAGTAATCCCCGGGGTGTCGGGGAGCTGTTTTTT.

V and J are TRBV4-3 and TRBJ2-1; 12 bases are shared with TRBD2. The CDR3 spans 18 residues. CDR1 LGHNA and CDR2 YSLEER come from the germline V gene. The junction had 10 bases not matched to a gene; V was cut back by 0 bases and J by 7 bases. Here the CDR3 DNA reads TGCGCCAGCAGCCAAGATGTGCTCGGACTAGCGGGGCCGAATGAGCAGTTCTTC. This encodes CASSQDVLGLAGPNEQFF.

The chain has TRBV5-6 and TRBJ2-2, with no clear D. Looked up from germline, CDR1 is SGHDT and CDR2 is YYEEEE. V shed 2 bases and J shed 5 bases, with 4 bases lying between them. CDR3 size: 12 residues. CDR3 residues: CASSFRTGELFF. In nucleotides, the CDR3 is TGTGCCAGCAGCTTCCGGACCGGGGAGCTGTTTTTT.

A word on this clone: Different DNA sequences within this sample yield the same CDR3. The genes are TRBV7-2 and TRBJ2-7, with unresolved D. This CDR3 spans 11 amino acids. Germline-derived CDR1 and CDR2 are SGHTA and FQGNSA. The V end lost 6 bases, the J end lost 0 bases, and 3 bases lay between the germline ends. Written as DNA, the CDR3 is TGTGCCAGCAGTCACTCCTACGAGCAGTACTTC. The encoded protein is CASSHSYEQYF.

The rearrangement joins TRBV6-6 to TRBJ1-2; D is possibly TRBD1 (6 bases). CDR1 is MNHNY, CDR2 SVGAGI, per germline (reference sequence). Trimming left V 0 bases short and J 4 bases short, with 6 bases between. CDR3 length: 13 residues. The CDR3 DNA follows: TGTGCCAGCAGTTACTCAGGGGGCTATGGCTACACCTTC. Translation: CASSYSGGYGYTF.

The CDR3 nucleotides are TGCAGCGTTGCAAATCCCAGCTCCTACGAGCAGTACTTC. It specifies CSVANPSSYEQYF. The chain couples TRBV29-1 to TRBJ2-7, with D unresolved. The CDR3 spans 13 residues. The germline gives CDR1 SQVTM, CDR2 ANQGSEA. V lost 4 bases, J lost 0 bases, and 10 bases lay in between.

V usage is TRBV3-1 (or the pseudogene TRBV3-2) and J usage is TRBJ1-1; the D is unclear. Germline V gene sequence: CDR1 LGHDT, CDR2 YNNKEL (reference sequence). The CDR3 contains 14 residues. Trimming removed 4 bases at V and 1 base at J, with 10 bases between. In DNA, the CDR3 is TGTGCCAGCAGCCTCACTGGGCCGAACACTGAAGCTTTCTTT. Its translation: CASSLTGPNTEAFF.

The V call is TRBV9, the J call TRBJ2-1; 13 nucleotides agree with TRBD2. J gave up 2 bases and V 4 bases, and 6 bases lay outside the gene matches. Germline V gives CDR1 SGDLS, CDR2 YYNGEE. This CDR3 region has 17 residues. CDR3 amino acids: CASSQRGLAGTYNEQFF. The CDR3 DNA reads as TGTGCCAGCAGCCAAAGGGGACTAGCGGGGACCTACAATGAGCAGTTCTTC. Looking up the rest from reference TRBV9 and TRBJ2-1 gives the full variable domain: DSGVTQTPKHLITATGQRVTLRCSPRSGDLSVYWYQQSLDQGLQFLIQYYNGEERAKGNILERFSAQQFPDLHSELNLSSLELGDSALYFCASSQRGLAGTYNEQFFGPGTRLTVL.

This clone has a handful of counts. The CDR3 region has the DNA TGTGCCAGCAGTCGACCGGGACAGATTAATTCACCCCTCCACTTT. It is translated as CASSRPGQINSPLHF. The chain carries TRBV11-2 and TRBJ1-6; 7 nucleotides agree with TRBD1. The CDR3 has 15 residues. Germline lookup yields CDR1 SGHAT and CDR2 FQNNGV. Germline trimming cut 6 bases from V and 6 bases from J; bases unmatched to any gene: 8.

The chain carries TRBV18 and TRBJ2-2; 7 bases are a match to TRBD2. CDR3 length: 16 residues. CDR1 and CDR2 (germline): KGHSH, LQKENI. V lost 1 base, J lost 0 bases, and 2 bases stayed unmatched. CDR3 amino acids: CASSPLAGANTGELFF. The CDR3, as DNA: TGTGCCAGCTCACCACTAGCGGGCGCGAACACCGGGGAGCTGTTTTTT.

The V call is TRBV7-2, the J call TRBJ1-4, with TRBD1 matching 7 bases. Germline CDR1 and CDR2: SGHTA and FQGNSA. J was trimmed by 2 bases and V by 2 bases; bases with no gene match: 11. The CDR3 spans 18 residues. In nucleotides, the CDR3 is TGTGCCAGCAGCTTACTAGGGGGCAGAATCGTGACTAATGAAAAACTGTTTTTT. Translating gives CASSLLGGRIVTNEKLFF.

The V and J genes are TRBV7-2 and TRBJ2-3; 8 nucleotides agree with TRBD1. The CDR3 loop spans 14 amino acids. V lost 7 bases and J lost 4; bases outside the gene matches: 7. Germline V CDR1 and CDR2: SGHTA, FQGNSA. CDR3 nucleotides: TGTGCCAGCACCGCGACAGGGGCGGCAGATACGCAGTATTTT. Translating it yields CASTATGAADTQYF.

The chain has TRBV7-7 and TRBJ2-6; D is possibly TRBD2 (6 bases). V gave up 5 bases and J gave up 0 bases, with 11 bases separating them. Germline CDR1 and CDR2: SSHAT and FNYEAQ (reference sequence). The CDR3 has 16 residues. CDR3 region: CASSIGGASGANVLTF. The DNA for the CDR3 is TGTGCCAGCAGCATCGGCGGGGCCTCTGGGGCCAACGTCCTGACTTTC.